This T cell receptor (beta chain) was sequenced for a study of naive and memory T cell subsets. Trimming took off 0 bases at V and 4 bases at J, with 9 bases between the two ends. Germline CDR1 is WSHSY and CDR2 is SAAADI. The CDR3 runs to 14 residues. Overnight CMV lysate stimulation of fresh PBMCs defined donor CMV status by CD4+ IFNgamma. Of note for this clonotype: As yet, its antigen is unknown.

Both TRBC1 and TRBC2 were covered by a beta constant-region primer of two equimolar oligonucleotides. Ligated cDNA was amplified by four rounds of PCR with nested alpha and beta constant-region primers and SP2. A 12-nucleotide UMI and the SP2 primer were added to the cDNA 3' end by oligonucleotide ligation. TCRdb processed the UMI-ligation and nested PCR reads anew with MiXCR; each CDR3 protein has one entry. The data show about 120,000 distinct CDR3 sequences, with roughly 32% seen just once and approximately 0.87% held by the top ten. Study results and limitations: Clonotypes are single alpha or beta chains, not paired receptors. From naive to CM, EM and EMRA, diversity decreased and Gini increased.

The sample comprised central memory CD4+ T cells from blood. This chain joins TRBV10-2 and TRBJ1-2; possibly TRBD1 for D (5 bases). The TCR sequence derives from a human donor in good health. The CDR3 loop is CASSESKTAYGYTF. The DNA of the CDR3 is TGCGCCAGCAGTGAGTCGAAGACAGCCTATGGCTACACCTTC.